One sample yielded the 2 T cell receptor beta chains listed below, sequenced in a study of blood T cell repertoires in COVID-19. Clones were read by immunoSEQ multiplex PCR, and TCRdb kept only the in-frame ones, dropping some. The sample consists of 450,000 to 500,000 clones, around 85% of them appearing once. What was sequenced was peripheral blood. The receptor set was obtained from a human donor in a cohort sampled during active COVID-19.

The chain uses TRBV5-1 and TRBJ2-5, with TRBD2 identical over 8 bases. CDR1 and CDR2 from the germline V gene are SGHRS and YFSETQ. V lost 4 bases and J lost 3; bases outside the gene matches: 8. The CDR3 extends over 15 amino acids. The CDR3 DNA is TGCGCCAGCAGCCCTCGGAGCGGGAGTGAAGAGACCCAGTACTTC. Its protein product is CASSPRSGSEETQYF.

The chain joins TRBV5-4 to TRBJ2-1; 7 bases match TRBD2. Germline V gives CDR1 SGHNT, CDR2 YYREEE (reference sequence). Losses at the gene ends were 3 bases for V and 5 bases for J; bases not matched to a gene: 8. This CDR3 is built from 15 residues. CDR3 loop: CASSSWGSGHNEQFF. CDR3 in DNA: TGTGCCAGCAGCTCGTGGGGTAGCGGGCACAATGAGCAGTTCTTC.